This T cell receptor (beta chain) was profiled in a study of T cell changes during pregnancy in multiple sclerosis. The germline V gene encodes CDR1 SQVTM and CDR2 ANQGSEA. Unmatched junction bases numbered 8, after V lost 4 bases and J lost 2 bases. The CDR3 covers 15 residues. The data were produced by immunoSEQ multiplex PCR, yet TCRdb's version contains in-frame clones alone and is incomplete. Counted here are 45,000 to 50,000 clones, around 92% occurring once; the ten biggest clones make up around 8.6%. The source material was CD8+ T cells from peripheral blood mononuclear cells, sampled after pregnancy. This clonotype was obtained from a female donor with multiple sclerosis, enrolled in a pregnancy study. The chain employs TRBV29-1 and TRBJ2-3; the match to TRBD1 covers 8 bases. The DNA of the CDR3 is TGCAGCGTTGGGCGACAGGGGACATTCACAGATACGCAGTATTTT. Translation gives CSVGRQGTFTDTQYF.